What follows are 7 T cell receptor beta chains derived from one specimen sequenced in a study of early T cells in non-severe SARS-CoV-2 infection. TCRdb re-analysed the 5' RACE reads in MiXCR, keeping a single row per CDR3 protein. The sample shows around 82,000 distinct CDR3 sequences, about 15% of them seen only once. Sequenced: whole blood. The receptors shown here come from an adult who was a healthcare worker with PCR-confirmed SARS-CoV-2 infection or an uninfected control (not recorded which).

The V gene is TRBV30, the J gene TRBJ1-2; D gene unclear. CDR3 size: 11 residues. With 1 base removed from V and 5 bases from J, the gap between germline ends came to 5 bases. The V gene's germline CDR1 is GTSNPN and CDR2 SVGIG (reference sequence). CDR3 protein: CAWSARYGYTF. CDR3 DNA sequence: TGTGCCTGGAGTGCAAGATATGGCTACACCTTC.

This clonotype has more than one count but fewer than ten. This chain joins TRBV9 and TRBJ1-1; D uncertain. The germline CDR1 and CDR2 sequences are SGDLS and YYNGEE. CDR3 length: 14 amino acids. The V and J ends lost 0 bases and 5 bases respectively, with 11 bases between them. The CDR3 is CASSVVDAGTEAFF. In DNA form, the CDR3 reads TGTGCCAGCAGCGTAGTTGATGCCGGGACTGAAGCTTTCTTT. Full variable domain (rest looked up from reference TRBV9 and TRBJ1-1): DSGVTQTPKHLITATGQRVTLRCSPRSGDLSVYWYQQSLDQGLQFLIQYYNGEERAKGNILERFSAQQFPDLHSELNLSSLELGDSALYFCASSVVDAGTEAFFGQGTRLTVV.

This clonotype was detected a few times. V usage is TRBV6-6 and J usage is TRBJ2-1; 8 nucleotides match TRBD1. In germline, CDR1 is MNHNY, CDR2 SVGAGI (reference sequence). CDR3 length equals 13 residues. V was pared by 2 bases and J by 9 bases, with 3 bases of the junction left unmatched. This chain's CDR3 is CASSYIGQGEQFF. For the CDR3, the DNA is TGTGCCAGCAGTTACATAGGACAGGGTGAGCAGTTCTTC.

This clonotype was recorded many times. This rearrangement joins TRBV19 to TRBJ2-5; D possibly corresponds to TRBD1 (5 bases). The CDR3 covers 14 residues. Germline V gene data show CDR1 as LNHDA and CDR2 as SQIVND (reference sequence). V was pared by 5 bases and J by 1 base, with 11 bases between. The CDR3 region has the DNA TGTGCCAGTAGTTCTGACAGCATCCAAGAGACCCAGTACTTC. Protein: CASSSDSIQETQYF.

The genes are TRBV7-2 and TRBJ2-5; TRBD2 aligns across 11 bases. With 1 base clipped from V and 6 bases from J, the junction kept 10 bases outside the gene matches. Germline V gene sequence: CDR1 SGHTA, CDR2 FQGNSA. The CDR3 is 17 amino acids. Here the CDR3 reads CASSLVLRTSGWKTQYF. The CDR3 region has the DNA TGTGCCAGCAGCTTAGTTTTAAGGACTAGCGGGTGGAAGACCCAGTACTTC.

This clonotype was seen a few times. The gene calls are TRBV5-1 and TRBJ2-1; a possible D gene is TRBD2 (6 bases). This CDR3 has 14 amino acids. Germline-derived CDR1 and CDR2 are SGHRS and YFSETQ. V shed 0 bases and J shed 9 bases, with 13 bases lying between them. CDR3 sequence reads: CASSLESSGGEQFF. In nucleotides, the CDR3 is TGCGCCAGCAGCTTGGAGTCTTCCGGGGGTGAGCAGTTCTTC.

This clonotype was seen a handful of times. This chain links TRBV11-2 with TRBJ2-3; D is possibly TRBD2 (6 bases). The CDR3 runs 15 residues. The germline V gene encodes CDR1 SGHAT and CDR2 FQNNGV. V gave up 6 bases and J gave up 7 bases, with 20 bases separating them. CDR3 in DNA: TGTGCCAGCAGTTCATCACGGGGGAAGACTAATACGCAGTATTTT. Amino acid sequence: CASSSSRGKTNTQYF.